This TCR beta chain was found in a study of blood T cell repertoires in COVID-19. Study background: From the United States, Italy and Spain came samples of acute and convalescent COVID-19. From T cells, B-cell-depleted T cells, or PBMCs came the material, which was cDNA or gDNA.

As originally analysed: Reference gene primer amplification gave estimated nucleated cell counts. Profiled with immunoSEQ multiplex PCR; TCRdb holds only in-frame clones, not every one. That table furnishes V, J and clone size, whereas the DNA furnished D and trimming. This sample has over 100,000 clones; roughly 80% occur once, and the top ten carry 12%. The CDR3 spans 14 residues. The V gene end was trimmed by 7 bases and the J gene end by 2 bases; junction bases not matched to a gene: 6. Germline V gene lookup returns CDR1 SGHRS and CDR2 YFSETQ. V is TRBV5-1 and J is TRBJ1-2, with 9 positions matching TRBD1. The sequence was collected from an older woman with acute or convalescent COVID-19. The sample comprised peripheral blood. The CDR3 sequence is CASSIGTGNYGYTF. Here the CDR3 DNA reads TGCGCCAGCTCTATTGGGACAGGGAACTATGGCTACACCTTC.